A selection of T cell receptor beta chains follows, all from one sample in a study of shared clonotypes between healthy human individuals. The data were produced by immunoSEQ multiplex PCR, yet TCRdb's version contains in-frame clones alone and is incomplete. The sample contains nearly 750,000 clones, 72% of which appear only once. Sequenced: memory CD4+ T cells sorted from blood. Source of these receptors: a woman in her 30s in good health. Each CDR3 is given with its conserved first and last residue. A D gene is named only where the DNA matches it firmly. Rows give clone size only sometimes, using once, few, many, or a class for an expanded clone.

TRBJ2-1 NA TRBV4-1 NA TGCGCCAGCAGCCATAGCGGCTCCTACAATGAGCAGTTCTTC CASSHSGSYNEQFF
TRBJ2-7 TRBD1 TRBV9 once TGTGCCAGCAGCCGAGTAGGGGGCAATCACGAGCAGTACTTC CASSRVGGNHEQYF
TRBJ1-1 NA TRBV20-1 few TGCAGTAAAATAATGAACACTGAAGCTTTCTTT CSKIMNTEAFF
TRBJ2-1 NA TRBV28 once TGTGCCAGCAGTTTACCTAGCGCCTACAATGAGCAGTTCTTC CASSLPSAYNEQFF
TRBJ1-1 NA TRBV7-9 NA TGTGCCAGCAGCCCGACAGGCACTGAAGCTTTCTTT CASSPTGTEAFF
TRBJ2-2 NA TRBV10-2 NA TGCGCCAGCAGTGCGGGACTCGCGAACACCGGGGAGCTGTTTTTT CASSAGLANTGELFF
TRBJ1-1 NA TRBV29-1 NA TGCAGCGTTGGTGCTGATATGAACACTGAAGCTTTCTTT CSVGADMNTEAFF
TRBJ2-3 NA TRBV27 few TGTGCCAGCAGTTCTCGGCGCCACACAGATACGCAGTATTTT CASSSRRHTDTQYF
TRBJ2-3 TRBD1 TRBV5-8 NA TGTGCCAGCAGCTTGGCTGACAGGGATACAGATACGCAGTATTTT CASSLADRDTDTQYF
TRBJ2-1 NA TRBV11-2 NA TGTGCCAGCAGCTTAGACGGGGGAAACGATGAGCAGTTCTTC CASSLDGGNDEQFF
TRBJ1-2 TRBD1 TRBV19 NA TGTGCCAGTAGTATCGGGACAGAAAACTATGGCTACACCTTC CASSIGTENYGYTF
TRBJ2-5 NA TRBV28 NA TGTGCCAGCAGGCAAACGGGACGCCGGTCAAGAAGAGAGACCCAGTACTTC CASRQTGRRSRRETQYF
TRBJ1-3 NA TRBV18 NA TGTGCCAGCTCACCAGACGTTAGCTCTGGAAACACCATATATTTT CASSPDVSSGNTIYF
TRBJ2-7 TRBD1 TRBV25-1 NA TGTGCCAGCAGTGTTGCAGGGGGCTACGAGCAGTACTTC CASSVAGGYEQYF
TRBJ1-2 TRBD1 TRBV2 NA TGTGCCAGCAGTGATAGGGGGCTAAACTATGGCTACACCTTC CASSDRGLNYGYTF
TRBJ2-6 NA TRBV9 NA TGTGCCAGCAGCGTACGAGGGGGGTCTTCTACTGGGGCCAACGTCCTGACTTTC CASSVRGGSSTGANVLTF
TRBJ2-7 TRBD1 TRBV27 NA TGTGCCAGCAGCCCTAAAGACAGGGAATACCACGAGCAGTACTTC CASSPKDREYHEQYF
TRBJ2-2 NA TRBV25-1 NA TGTGCCAGCAGTGAATGGGGGATGGGGGGCACCGGGGAGCTGTTTTTT CASSEWGMGGTGELFF
TRBJ2-7 TRBD1 TRBV7-6 NA TGTGCCAGCAGCTTTTTTACGGGACAGGGGGTTAGGGAGCAGTACTTC CASSFFTGQGVREQYF
TRBJ1-2 TRBD1 TRBV5-6 NA TGTGCCAGCAGCTCGGGACAGGAGAACTATGGCTACACCTTC CASSSGQENYGYTF
TRBJ1-1 NA TRBV28 NA TGTGCCAGCAGCGGCGAAGGGGAGAACACTGAAGCTTTCTTT CASSGEGENTEAFF
TRBJ2-5 NA TRBV5-6 NA TGTGCCAGCAGCTCCTGGGCCCAAGAGACCCAGTACTTC CASSSWAQETQYF
TRBJ2-7 NA TRBV6-1 NA TGTGCCAGCAGTGAAGTTGGAAATTCATACGAGCAGTACTTC CASSEVGNSYEQYF
TRBJ2-2 TRBD2 TRBV7-9 NA TGTGCCAGCAGCTCCCGAGGGAGCGGGAGTGACACCGGGGAGCTGTTTTTT CASSSRGSGSDTGELFF
TRBJ2-7 TRBD1 TRBV2 many TGTGCCAGCATGGTCGGACAGGGTAACGAGCAGTACTTC CASMVGQGNEQYF
TRBJ2-1 NA TRBV9 NA TGTGCCAGCAGCCCCATTAGGGCGGCGGGGAATGAGCAGTTCTTC CASSPIRAAGNEQFF
TRBJ2-6 NA TRBV14 NA TGTGCCAGCAGCCAAGCGTACAGGGCTGGGGCCAACGTCCTGACTTTC CASSQAYRAGANVLTF
TRBJ2-5 TRBD1 TRBV27 NA TGTGCCAGCAGTCCTCGTGACAGGGGGAGGGAGACCCAGTACTTC CASSPRDRGRETQYF
TRBJ2-1 NA TRBV28 NA TGTGCCAGCAGCCAGACAGTCAAAAATGAGCAGTTCTTC CASSQTVKNEQFF
TRBJ1-4 TRBD1 TRBV5-1 NA TGCGCCAGCAGCTTCCAGGGGGCGCACGAAAAACTGTTTTTT CASSFQGAHEKLFF
TRBJ2-1 TRBD2 TRBV2 few TGTGCCAGCAGTGCACTAGCGGGAGTCAATGAGCAGTTCTTC CASSALAGVNEQFF
TRBJ1-5 NA TRBV28 NA TGTGCCTACCCGGGGGCAGCCCTAAGTCAGCCCCAGCATTTT CAYPGAALSQPQHF
TRBJ2-7 NA TRBV4-2 NA TGTGCCAGCAGCTTGGAGGACTCGCGGAACTCCTACGAGCAGTACTTC CASSLEDSRNSYEQYF
TRBJ2-1 TRBD2 TRBV5-1 few TGCGCCAGCAGCCTGGGACTAGCGGATAACAATGAGCAGTTCTTC CASSLGLADNNEQFF
TRBJ1-1 NA TRBV5-1 NA TGCGCCAGCAGGCGCCAGGGTGAGAACACTGAAGCTTTCTTT CASRRQGENTEAFF
TRBJ1-1 NA TRBV19 NA TGTGCCAGTAGTAGAAAGACAGCGAACACTGAAGCTTTCTTT CASSRKTANTEAFF
TRBJ2-7 NA TRBV5-1 NA TGCGCCAGCAGCTTGAACGGGGGCCTCTACGAGCAGTACTTC CASSLNGGLYEQYF
TRBJ2-6 NA TRBV7-2 NA TGTGCCAGCAAGAAGTCTGGGGCCAACGTCCTGACTTTC CASKKSGANVLTF
TRBJ2-7 NA TRBV6-6 NA TGTGCCAGCAGTTACTCAGGCCGTTACGAGCAGTACTTC CASSYSGRYEQYF
TRBJ2-2 NA TRBV7-3 NA TGTGCCAGCAGCTTAAACGTAGCGCCCACCGGGGAGCTGTTTTTT CASSLNVAPTGELFF
TRBJ1-2 NA TRBV27 few TGTGCCAGCAGTTTATCAGGGGAATATGGCTACACCTTC CASSLSGEYGYTF
TRBJ2-5 TRBD2 TRBV25-1 NA TGTGCCAGCAGTGGAGTAGGGACTAGCGGACAAGAGACCCAGTACTTC CASSGVGTSGQETQYF